Below, 13 T cell receptor beta chains from the same sample are listed, as sequenced in a study of post-analysis software for immune sequencing data. Regarding the study as a whole: Four to six TRBV segments (TRBV5-6, TRBV5-1 and TRBV20-1 among them) occurred more frequently in patients than in controls.

Their specific antigens are unknown. Incorporated into the TCR beta cDNA libraries were unique molecular identifiers, which served to reduce PCR and sequencing biases. TCRdb called the PCR reads again in MiXCR, with one record for every CDR3 protein. The table includes 740,000 or so distinct CDR3 sequences, 53% detected once. The sample taken for sequencing was blood. The receptor set was obtained from a girl aged 5-17 years with multiple sclerosis.

This clonotype has just a few counts. V and J are TRBV29-1 and TRBJ2-1, with 7 bases identical to TRBD2. V dropped 7 bases and J dropped 4; count of bases not matched to a gene: 10. CDR1 and CDR2 from the germline V gene are SQVTM and ANQGSEA. The CDR3 is made up of 14 amino acids. The CDR3 DNA reads TGCAGCGCTGACGGGGCGGGAGATTACAATGAGCAGTTCTTC. It specifies CSADGAGDYNEQFF.

The sample holds a few counts of this clonotype. The chain joins TRBV5-1 to TRBJ1-1, with D unclear. Germline lookup yields CDR1 SGHRS and CDR2 YFSETQ. V was trimmed by 4 bases and J by 1 base, leaving 8 bases between them. The CDR3 is 13 amino acids. CDR3 coding DNA: TGCGCCAGCAGCAACGAGGGGAACACTGAAGCTTTCTTT. This sequence encodes CASSNEGNTEAFF.

The chain couples TRBV5-1 to TRBJ2-7, with TRBD2 matching over 12 bases. With 0 bases clipped from V and 7 bases from J, the junction kept 8 bases outside the gene matches. This CDR3 comprises 16 residues. Germline CDR1 and CDR2: SGHRS and YFSETQ. CDR3 amino acids: CASSLEASGGAGEQYF. CDR3 nucleotides: TGCGCCAGCAGCTTGGAGGCTAGCGGGGGGGCCGGTGAGCAGTACTTC. Variable domain in full (rest from reference TRBV5-1 and TRBJ2-7): KAGVTQTPRYLIKTRGQQVTLSCSPISGHRSVSWYQQTPGQGLQFLFEYFSETQRNKGNFPGRFSGRQFSNSRSEMNVSTLELGDSALYLCASSLEASGGAGEQYFGPGTRLTVT.

The chain couples TRBV7-6 to TRBJ1-2, with TRBD1 as a possible D gene (5 bases). V shed 5 bases and J shed 7 bases, with 11 bases lying between them. This CDR3 has 12 residues. Germline loops: CDR1 SGHVS, CDR2 FNYEAQ. This CDR3 reads CASSASGLGYTF. The CDR3 nucleotides read TGTGCCAGCAGCGCCTCAGGGCTTGGCTACACCTTC.

The chain carries TRBV27 and TRBJ2-5, with 12 bases aligning to TRBD2. The CDR3 loop spans 15 amino acids. Trimming at V came to 5 bases and at J to 2 bases, leaving 3 bases not matched to a gene. Per the germline V gene, CDR1 is MNHEY and CDR2 is SMNVEV (reference sequence). CDR3 DNA sequence: TGTGCCAGCAGTGGCACTAGCGGGGGGCAAGAGACCCAGTACTTC. Encoded protein: CASSGTSGGQETQYF.

The rearrangement uses TRBV29-1 and TRBJ2-1; 10 nucleotides align to TRBD2. V gave up 8 bases and J gave up 0 bases; unmatched junction bases: 13. CDR3 size: 17 residues. The germline CDR1 and CDR2 sequences are SQVTM and ANQGSEA. The CDR3 DNA reads TGCAGCCCGCTAGGGACTAGCGCCCTGAGCTCCTACAATGAGCAGTTCTTC. Residues: CSPLGTSALSSYNEQFF.

The chain is built from TRBV5-1 and TRBJ1-2; perhaps TRBD1 as D (6 bases). The CDR3 covers 15 residues. V dropped 0 bases and J dropped 8 bases, with 17 bases sitting between them. The germline V gene has CDR1 SGHRS and CDR2 YFSETQ. CDR3 sequence (DNA): TGCGCCAGCAGCTTGGTCGTCGAGGGGGGCGAGGGCTACACCTTC. Translated, it gives CASSLVVEGGEGYTF.

CDR3 nucleotide sequence: TGCAGTGCTAGAGGGTCGGCAGGGCCCTATGGCTACACCTTC. Translation: CSARGSAGPYGYTF. V and J are TRBV20-1 and TRBJ1-2, with D possibly being TRBD1 (5 bases). The V gene lost 1 base and the J gene lost 4 bases, with 13 bases spanning the gap. This CDR3 is built from 14 residues. Per germline, CDR1 DFQATT and CDR2 SNEGSKA (reference sequence).

This clonotype was detected once. J is TRBJ2-5 and V is TRBV14; unclear D gene. V was clipped by 0 bases and J by 1 base, with 12 bases between them. This CDR3 spans 16 amino acids. In germline, CDR1 is SGHDN, CDR2 FVKESK. CDR3 amino acids: CASSQDYSHSQETQYF. CDR3 DNA: TGTGCCAGCAGCCAAGACTACAGCCACTCCCAAGAGACCCAGTACTTC. Using reference TRBV14 and TRBJ2-5 for the parts outside the CDR3, the full variable domain is EAGVTQFPSHSVIEKGQTVTLRCDPISGHDNLYWYRRVMGKEIKFLLHFVKESKQDESGMPNNRFLAERTGGTYSTLKVQPAELEDSGVYFCASSQDYSHSQETQYFGPGTRLLVL.

In its sample, this clonotype was seen once. This sequence joins TRBV24-1 and TRBJ2-1; D perhaps matches TRBD2 (5 bases). This CDR3 has 14 amino acids. Germline V gene lookup returns CDR1 KGHDR and CDR2 SFDVKD. V was trimmed by 3 bases and J by 4 bases, leaving 9 bases between them. The CDR3 is CATSDAGIYNEQFF. CDR3 DNA: TGTGCCACCAGTGATGCCGGGATATACAATGAGCAGTTCTTC.

The V gene is TRBV14, the J gene TRBJ2-1, with unresolved D. The CDR3 consists of 11 residues. Germline loops: CDR1 SGHDN, CDR2 FVKESK. Between the trimmed V and J ends, which lost 0 bases and 8 bases, there was a span of 2 bases. As DNA, the CDR3 is TGTGCCAGCAGCCAAGAGTATGAGCAGTTCTTC. Encoded protein: CASSQEYEQFF. Based on the CDR3 plus reference TRBV14 and TRBJ2-1, the full variable domain is EAGVTQFPSHSVIEKGQTVTLRCDPISGHDNLYWYRRVMGKEIKFLLHFVKESKQDESGMPNNRFLAERTGGTYSTLKVQPAELEDSGVYFCASSQEYEQFFGPGTRLTVL.

The chain joins TRBV6-5 to TRBJ1-2; possibly TRBD1 for D (5 bases). The length of the CDR3 is 12 residues. V lost 8 bases and J 8 bases, leaving 15 bases between the germline ends. Germline values: CDR1 MNHEY, CDR2 SVGAGI. The CDR3 is CASLGGGGGYTF. DNA for the CDR3: TGTGCCAGCCTGGGGGGAGGAGGAGGCTACACCTTC.

The chain employs TRBV2 and TRBJ2-1; 11 positions match TRBD2. V shed 6 bases and J 9 bases; nucleotides not matched to a gene: 13. Germline values: CDR1 SNHLY, CDR2 FYNNEI. CDR3 length: 16 residues. The CDR3 coding sequence is TGTGCCAGCAGAGAACTCCTAGCGGGAGGTCCCCCTGAGCAGTTCTTC. It translates to CASRELLAGGPPEQFF. Full variable domain (outside the CDR3, taken from reference TRBV2 and TRBJ2-1): EPEVTQTPSHQVTQMGQEVILRCVPISNHLYFYWYRQILGQKVEFLVSFYNNEISEKSEIFDDQFSVERPDGSNFTLKIRSTKLEDSAMYFCASRELLAGGPPEQFFGPGTRLTVL.